The clone carrying this T cell receptor beta chain was seen a few times. Its antigen is unknown. Per the germline V gene, CDR1 is SGHVS and CDR2 is FQNEAQ. V dropped 5 bases and J dropped 5; count of bases not matched to a gene: 9. The CDR3 totals 15 residues. One entry per CDR3 protein results from TCRdb running MiXCR on the reads. The sample carries about 330,000 distinct CDR3 sequences, roughly 34% recorded once. The sample comes from a study of T cell repertoires in cytomegalovirus infection. This TCR was recovered from a human donor in good health (CMV status not recorded). Some clones in this sample may be carry-over from other donors' samples. The chain carries TRBV7-8 and TRBJ2-5, with 9 bases lining up with TRBD1. The specimen was cultured PBMCs, collected from culture after CMV antigen stimulation. The CDR3 nucleotides are TGTGCCAGCAGCGCCGGGACAGGGCTCGGGGAGACCCAGTACTTC. Translated: CASSAGTGLGETQYF.